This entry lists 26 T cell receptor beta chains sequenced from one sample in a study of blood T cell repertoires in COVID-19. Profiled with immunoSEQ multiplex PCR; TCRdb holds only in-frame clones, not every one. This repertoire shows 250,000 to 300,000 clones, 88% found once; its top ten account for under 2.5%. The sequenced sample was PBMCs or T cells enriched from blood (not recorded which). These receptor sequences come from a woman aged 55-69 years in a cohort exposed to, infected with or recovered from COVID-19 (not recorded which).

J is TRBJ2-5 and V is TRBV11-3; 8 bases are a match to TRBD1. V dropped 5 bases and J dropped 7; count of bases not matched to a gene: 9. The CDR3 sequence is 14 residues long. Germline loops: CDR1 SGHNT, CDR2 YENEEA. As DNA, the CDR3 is TGTGCCAGCAGCGAGCAGGGGGCGCCTGGGACCCAGTACTTC. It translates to CASSEQGAPGTQYF.

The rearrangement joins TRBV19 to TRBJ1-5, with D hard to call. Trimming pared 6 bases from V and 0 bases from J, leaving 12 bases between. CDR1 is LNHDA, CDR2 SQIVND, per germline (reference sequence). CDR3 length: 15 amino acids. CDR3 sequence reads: CASREFGLSNQPQHF. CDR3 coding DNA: TGTGCCAGTAGAGAATTTGGACTTAGCAATCAGCCCCAGCATTTT.

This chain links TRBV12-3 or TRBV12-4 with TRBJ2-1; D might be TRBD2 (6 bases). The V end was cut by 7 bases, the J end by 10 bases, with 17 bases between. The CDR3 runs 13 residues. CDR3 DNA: TGTGCCAGCATCCAAGAGGAGGGATACGAGCAGTTCTTC. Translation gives CASIQEEGYEQFF.

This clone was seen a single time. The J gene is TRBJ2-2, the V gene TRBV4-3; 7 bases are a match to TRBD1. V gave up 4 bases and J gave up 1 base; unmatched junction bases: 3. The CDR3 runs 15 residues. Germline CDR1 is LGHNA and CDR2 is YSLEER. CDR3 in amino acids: CASSRAGGNTGELFF. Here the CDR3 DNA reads TGCGCCAGCAGCCGAGCAGGGGGGAACACCGGGGAGCTGTTTTTT.

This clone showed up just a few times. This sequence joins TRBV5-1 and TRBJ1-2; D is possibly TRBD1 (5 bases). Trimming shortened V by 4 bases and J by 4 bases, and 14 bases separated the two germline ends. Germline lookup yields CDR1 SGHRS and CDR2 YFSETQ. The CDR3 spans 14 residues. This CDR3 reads CASSLRGEGYGYTF. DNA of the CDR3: TGCGCCAGCAGCCTCAGAGGGGAGGGCTATGGCTACACCTTC.

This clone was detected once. CDR3 protein: CASRIAGERETQYF. As DNA, the CDR3 is TGTGCCAGCAGAATAGCGGGAGAGAGAGAGACCCAGTACTTC. The J gene is TRBJ2-5, the V gene TRBV2; 9 bases fit TRBD2. The ends lost 6 bases at V and 4 bases at J; junction bases unmatched: 6. The CDR3 totals 14 residues. The V gene's germline CDR1 is SNHLY and CDR2 FYNNEI.

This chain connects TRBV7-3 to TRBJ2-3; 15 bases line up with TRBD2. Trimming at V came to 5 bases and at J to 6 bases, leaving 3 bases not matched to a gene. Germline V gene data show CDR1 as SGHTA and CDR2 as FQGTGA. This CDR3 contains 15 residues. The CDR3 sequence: CASSRTSGRADTQYF. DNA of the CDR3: TGTGCCAGCAGCCGGACTAGCGGGAGGGCGGATACGCAGTATTTT.

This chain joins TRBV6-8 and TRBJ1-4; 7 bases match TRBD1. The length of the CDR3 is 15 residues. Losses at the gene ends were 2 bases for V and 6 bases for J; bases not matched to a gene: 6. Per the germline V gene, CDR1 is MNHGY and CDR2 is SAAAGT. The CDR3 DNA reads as TGTGCCAGCAGTTACCCTACAGGGGTTTATGAAAAACTGTTTTTT. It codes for CASSYPTGVYEKLFF.

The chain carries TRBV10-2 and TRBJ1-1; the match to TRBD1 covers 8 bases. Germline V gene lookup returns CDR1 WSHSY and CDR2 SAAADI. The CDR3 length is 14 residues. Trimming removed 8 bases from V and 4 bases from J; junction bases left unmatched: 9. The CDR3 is CASHTDRAGTEAFF. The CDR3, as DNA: TGCGCCAGCCATACGGACAGGGCGGGCACTGAAGCTTTCTTT.

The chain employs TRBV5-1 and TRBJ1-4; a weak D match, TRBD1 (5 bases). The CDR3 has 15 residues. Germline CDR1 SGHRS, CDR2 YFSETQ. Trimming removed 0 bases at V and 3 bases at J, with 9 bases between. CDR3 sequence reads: CASSLGQTPNEKLFF. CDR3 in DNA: TGCGCCAGCAGCTTGGGACAGACTCCTAATGAAAAACTGTTTTTT.

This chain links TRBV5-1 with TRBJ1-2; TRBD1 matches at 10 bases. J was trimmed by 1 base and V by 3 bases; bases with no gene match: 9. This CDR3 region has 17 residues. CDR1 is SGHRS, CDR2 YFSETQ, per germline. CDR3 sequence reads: CASSSLGTGANNYGYTF. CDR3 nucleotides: TGCGCCAGCAGCTCGTTAGGGACAGGGGCTAATAACTATGGCTACACCTTC.

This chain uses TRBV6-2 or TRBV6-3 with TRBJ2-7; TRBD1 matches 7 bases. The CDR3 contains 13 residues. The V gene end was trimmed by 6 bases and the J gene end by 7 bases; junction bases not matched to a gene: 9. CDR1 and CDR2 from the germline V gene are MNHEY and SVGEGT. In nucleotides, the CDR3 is TGTGCCAGCAGCTCGACAGGGACGGGGGAGCAGTACTTC. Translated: CASSSTGTGEQYF.

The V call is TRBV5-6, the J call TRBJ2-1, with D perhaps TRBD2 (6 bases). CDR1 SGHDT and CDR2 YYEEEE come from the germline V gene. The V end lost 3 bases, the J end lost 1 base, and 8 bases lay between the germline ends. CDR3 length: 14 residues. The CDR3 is CASSSRDSYNEQFF. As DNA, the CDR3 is TGTGCCAGCAGCTCGCGGGATTCCTACAATGAGCAGTTCTTC.

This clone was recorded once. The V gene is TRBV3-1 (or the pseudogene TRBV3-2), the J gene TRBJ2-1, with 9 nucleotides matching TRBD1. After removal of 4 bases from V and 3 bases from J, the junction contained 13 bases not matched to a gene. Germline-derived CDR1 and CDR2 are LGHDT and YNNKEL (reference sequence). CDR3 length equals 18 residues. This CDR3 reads CASSRSGTGSLGYNEQFF. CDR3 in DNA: TGTGCCAGCAGCCGATCCGGGACAGGGTCCTTGGGCTACAATGAGCAGTTCTTC.

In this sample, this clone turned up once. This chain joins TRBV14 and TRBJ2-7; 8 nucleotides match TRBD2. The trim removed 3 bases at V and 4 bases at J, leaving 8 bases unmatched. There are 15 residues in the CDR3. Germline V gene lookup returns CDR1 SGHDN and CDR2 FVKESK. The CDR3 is CASSQSSGIGYEQYF. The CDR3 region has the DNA TGTGCCAGCAGCCAGAGTAGCGGGATAGGATACGAGCAGTACTTC.

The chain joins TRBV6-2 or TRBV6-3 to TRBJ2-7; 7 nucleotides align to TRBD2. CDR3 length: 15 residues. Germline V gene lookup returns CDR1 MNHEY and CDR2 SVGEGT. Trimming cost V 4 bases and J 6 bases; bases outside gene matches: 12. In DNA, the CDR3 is TGTGCCAGCAGTTCCCGGGGGAGCGGGAAGGTCGAGCAGTACTTC. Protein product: CASSSRGSGKVEQYF.

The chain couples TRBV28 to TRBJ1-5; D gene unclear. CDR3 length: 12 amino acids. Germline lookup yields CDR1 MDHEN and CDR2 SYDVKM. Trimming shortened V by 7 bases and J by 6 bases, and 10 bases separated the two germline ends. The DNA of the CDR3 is TGTGCCAGCAACCGGTATGGTCAGCCCCAGCATTTT. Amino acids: CASNRYGQPQHF. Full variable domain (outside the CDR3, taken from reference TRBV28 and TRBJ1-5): DVKVTQSSRYLVKRTGEKVFLECVQDMDHENMFWYRQDPGLGLRLIYFSYDVKMKEKGDIPEGYSVSREKKERFSLILESASTNQTSMYLCASNRYGQPQHFGDGTRLSIL.

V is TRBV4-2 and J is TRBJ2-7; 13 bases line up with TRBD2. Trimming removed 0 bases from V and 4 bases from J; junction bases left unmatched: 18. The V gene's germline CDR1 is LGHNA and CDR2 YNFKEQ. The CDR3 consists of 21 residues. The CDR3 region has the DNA TGTGCCAGCAGCCAAGACCGGAACCTACTAGCGGGAGGGCCTAGGAGGTACGAGCAGTACTTC. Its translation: CASSQDRNLLAGGPRRYEQYF.

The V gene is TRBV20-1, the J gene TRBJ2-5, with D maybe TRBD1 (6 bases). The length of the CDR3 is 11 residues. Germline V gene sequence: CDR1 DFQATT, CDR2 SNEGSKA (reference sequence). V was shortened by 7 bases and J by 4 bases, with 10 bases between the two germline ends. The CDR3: CSVTQGETQYF. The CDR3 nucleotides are TGCAGTGTTACACAGGGAGAGACCCAGTACTTC.

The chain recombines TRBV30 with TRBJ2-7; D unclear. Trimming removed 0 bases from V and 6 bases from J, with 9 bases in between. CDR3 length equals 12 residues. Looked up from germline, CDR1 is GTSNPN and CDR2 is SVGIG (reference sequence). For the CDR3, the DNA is TGTGCCTGGAGTGTACGGATAGCCGAGCAGTACTTC. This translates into CAWSVRIAEQYF.

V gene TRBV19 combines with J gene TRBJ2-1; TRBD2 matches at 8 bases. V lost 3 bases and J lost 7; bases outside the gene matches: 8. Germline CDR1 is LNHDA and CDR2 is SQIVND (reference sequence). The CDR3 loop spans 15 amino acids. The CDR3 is CASSIVREGRNEQFF. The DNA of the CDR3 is TGTGCCAGTAGTATTGTCCGGGAGGGCCGTAATGAGCAGTTCTTC.

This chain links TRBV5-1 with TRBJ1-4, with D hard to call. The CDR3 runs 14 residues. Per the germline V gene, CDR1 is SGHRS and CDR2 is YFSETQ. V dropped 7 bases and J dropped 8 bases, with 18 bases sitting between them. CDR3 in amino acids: CASRRAQLMEKLFF. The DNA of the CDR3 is TGCGCCAGCCGAAGAGCTCAACTAATGGAAAAACTGTTTTTT.

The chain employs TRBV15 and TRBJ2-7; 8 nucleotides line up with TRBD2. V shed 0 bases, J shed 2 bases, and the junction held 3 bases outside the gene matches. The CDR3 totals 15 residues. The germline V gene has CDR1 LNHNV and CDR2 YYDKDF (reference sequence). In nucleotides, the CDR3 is TGTGCCACCAGCAGAGATATCGGGGGGGCCTACGAGCAGTACTTC. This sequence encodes CATSRDIGGAYEQYF.

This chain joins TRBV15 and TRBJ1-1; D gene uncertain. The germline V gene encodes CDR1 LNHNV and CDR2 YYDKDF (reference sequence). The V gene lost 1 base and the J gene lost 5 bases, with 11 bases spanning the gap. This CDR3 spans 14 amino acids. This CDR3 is CATSRARLQTEAFF. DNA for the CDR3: TGTGCCACCAGCAGAGCCCGCTTGCAGACTGAAGCTTTCTTT.

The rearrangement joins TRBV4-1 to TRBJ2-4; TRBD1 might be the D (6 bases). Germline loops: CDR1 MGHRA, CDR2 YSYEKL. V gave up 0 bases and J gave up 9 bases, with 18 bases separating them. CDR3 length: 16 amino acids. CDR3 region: CASSQDIRGHQSIQYF. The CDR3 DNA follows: TGCGCCAGCAGCCAAGATATTAGGGGACATCAGAGCATTCAGTACTTC.

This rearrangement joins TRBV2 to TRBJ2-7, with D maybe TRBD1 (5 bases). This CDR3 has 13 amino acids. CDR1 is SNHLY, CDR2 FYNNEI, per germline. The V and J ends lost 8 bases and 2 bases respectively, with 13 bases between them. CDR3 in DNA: TGTGCCAGCGGAAGGGGTCTTGCCTACGAGCAGTACTTC. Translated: CASGRGLAYEQYF.